This T cell receptor (beta chain) was profiled in a study of T cell responses to AZD1222 COVID-19 vaccine. Broader study findings: Mapped onto spike, vaccine-associated CD4 TCRs spanned it and were dominant at 160-218 and 743-854.

Notes on this clone: Its antigen is as yet unknown.

Data came from immunoSEQ multiplex PCR; TCRdb stores just in-frame clones and leaves some out. Among 75,000 to 100,000 clones listed, approximately 91% were seen once. Sequenced material: peripheral blood, taken on day 0 of AZD1222 vaccination. The clonotype was recovered from an adult in good health.

CDR3 sequence: CASSLSGLGETQYF. The CDR3 DNA reads TGCGCCAGCAGCTTGTCGGGACTAGGAGAGACCCAGTACTTC. V usage is TRBV5-1 and J usage is TRBJ2-5, with TRBD2 identical over 8 bases. The CDR3 runs to 14 residues. Germline V gene data show CDR1 as SGHRS and CDR2 as YFSETQ. Germline trimming cut 1 base from V and 4 bases from J; bases unmatched to any gene: 3. The full variable domain, with the rest looked up from reference TRBV5-1 and TRBJ2-5, is KAGVTQTPRYLIKTRGQQVTLSCSPISGHRSVSWYQQTPGQGLQFLFEYFSETQRNKGNFPGRFSGRQFSNSRSEMNVSTLELGDSALYLCASSLSGLGETQYFGPGTRLLVL.